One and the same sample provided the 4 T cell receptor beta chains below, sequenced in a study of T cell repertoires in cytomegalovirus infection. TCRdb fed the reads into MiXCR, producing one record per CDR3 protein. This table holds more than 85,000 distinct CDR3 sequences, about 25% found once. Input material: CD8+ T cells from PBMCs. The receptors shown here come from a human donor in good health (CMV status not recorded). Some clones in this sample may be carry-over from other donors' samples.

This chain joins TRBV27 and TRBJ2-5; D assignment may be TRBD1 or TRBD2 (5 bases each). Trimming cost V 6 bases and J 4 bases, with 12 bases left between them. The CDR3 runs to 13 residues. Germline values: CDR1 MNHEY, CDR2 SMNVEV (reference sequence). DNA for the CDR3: TGTGCCAGCAGGGGGGACGGGCCAGAGACCCAGTACTTC. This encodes CASRGDGPETQYF.

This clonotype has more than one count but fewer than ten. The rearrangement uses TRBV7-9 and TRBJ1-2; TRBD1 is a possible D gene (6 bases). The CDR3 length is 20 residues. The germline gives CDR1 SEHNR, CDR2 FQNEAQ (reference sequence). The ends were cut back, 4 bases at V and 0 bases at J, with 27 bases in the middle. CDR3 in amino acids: CASSSGDIYSSTTANYGYTF. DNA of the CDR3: TGTGCCAGCAGCTCGGGGGACATCTATTCTTCTACCACAGCTAACTATGGCTACACCTTC.

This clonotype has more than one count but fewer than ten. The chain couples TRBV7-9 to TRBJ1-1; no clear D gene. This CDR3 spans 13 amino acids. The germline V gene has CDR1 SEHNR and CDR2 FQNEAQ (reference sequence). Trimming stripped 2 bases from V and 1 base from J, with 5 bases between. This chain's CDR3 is CASSLKWNTEAFF. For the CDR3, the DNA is TGTGCCAGCAGCTTAAAGTGGAACACTGAAGCTTTCTTT.

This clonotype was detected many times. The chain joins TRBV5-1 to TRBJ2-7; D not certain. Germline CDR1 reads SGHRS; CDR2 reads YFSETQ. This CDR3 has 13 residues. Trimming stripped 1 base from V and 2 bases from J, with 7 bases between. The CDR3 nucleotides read TGCGCCAGCAGCTTGTCAGGTACCTACGAGCAGTACTTC. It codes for CASSLSGTYEQYF.